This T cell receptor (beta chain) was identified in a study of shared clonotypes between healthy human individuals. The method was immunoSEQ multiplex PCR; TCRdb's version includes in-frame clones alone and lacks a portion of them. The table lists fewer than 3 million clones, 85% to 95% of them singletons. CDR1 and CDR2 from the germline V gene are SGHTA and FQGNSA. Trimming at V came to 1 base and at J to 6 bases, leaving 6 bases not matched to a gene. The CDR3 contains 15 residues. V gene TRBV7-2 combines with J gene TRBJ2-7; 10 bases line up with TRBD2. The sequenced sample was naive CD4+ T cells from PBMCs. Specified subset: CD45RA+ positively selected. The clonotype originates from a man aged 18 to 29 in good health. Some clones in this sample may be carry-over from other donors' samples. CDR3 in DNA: TGTGCCAGCAGCTTAGGGGTTAGCGGGAGGAGCGAGCAGTACTTC. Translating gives CASSLGVSGRSEQYF.